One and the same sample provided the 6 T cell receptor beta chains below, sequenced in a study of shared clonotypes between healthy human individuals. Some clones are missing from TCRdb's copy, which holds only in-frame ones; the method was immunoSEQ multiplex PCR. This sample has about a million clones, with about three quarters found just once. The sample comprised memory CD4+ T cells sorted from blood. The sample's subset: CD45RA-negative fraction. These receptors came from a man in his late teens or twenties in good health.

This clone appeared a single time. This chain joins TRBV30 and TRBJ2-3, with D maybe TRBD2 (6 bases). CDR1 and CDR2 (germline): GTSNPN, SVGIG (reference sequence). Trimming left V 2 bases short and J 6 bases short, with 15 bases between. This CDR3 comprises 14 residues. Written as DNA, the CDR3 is TGTGCCTGGAGTAAAACGGGAGCAGGGGATACGCAGTATTTT. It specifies CAWSKTGAGDTQYF.

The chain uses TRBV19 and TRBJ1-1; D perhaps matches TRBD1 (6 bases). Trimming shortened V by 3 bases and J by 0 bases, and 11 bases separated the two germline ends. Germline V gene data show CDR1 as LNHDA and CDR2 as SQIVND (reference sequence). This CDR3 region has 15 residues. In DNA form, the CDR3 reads TGTGCCAGTAGTATGGGGGGGGCTCTGAACACTGAAGCTTTCTTT. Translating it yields CASSMGGALNTEAFF.

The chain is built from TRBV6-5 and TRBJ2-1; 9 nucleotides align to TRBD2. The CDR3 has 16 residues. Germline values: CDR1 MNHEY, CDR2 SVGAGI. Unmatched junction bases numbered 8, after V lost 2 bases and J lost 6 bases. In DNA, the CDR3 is TGTGCCAGCAGTTACCGGGGAGCGGGAGGTCCCAATGAGCAGTTCTTC. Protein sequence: CASSYRGAGGPNEQFF.

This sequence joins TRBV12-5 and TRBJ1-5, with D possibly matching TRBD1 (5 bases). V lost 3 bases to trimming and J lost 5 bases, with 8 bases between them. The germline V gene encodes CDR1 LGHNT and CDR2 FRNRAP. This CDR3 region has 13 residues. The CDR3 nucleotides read TGTGCTAGTGGTTTTGGGGGGGATCAGCCCCAGCATTTT. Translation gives CASGFGGDQPQHF.

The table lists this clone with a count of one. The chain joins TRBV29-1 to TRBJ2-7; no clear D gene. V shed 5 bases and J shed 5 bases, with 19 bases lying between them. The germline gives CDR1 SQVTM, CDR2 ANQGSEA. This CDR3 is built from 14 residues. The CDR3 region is CSVRGRVPANEQYF. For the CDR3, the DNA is TGCAGCGTTCGAGGACGCGTTCCAGCCAACGAGCAGTACTTC.

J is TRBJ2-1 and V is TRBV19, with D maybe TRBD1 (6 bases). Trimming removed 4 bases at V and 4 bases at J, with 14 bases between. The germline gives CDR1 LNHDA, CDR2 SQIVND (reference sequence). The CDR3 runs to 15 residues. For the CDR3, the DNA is TGTGCCAGTAGTACGCAGCCTCAGGGGTACAATGAGCAGTTCTTC. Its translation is CASSTQPQGYNEQFF.